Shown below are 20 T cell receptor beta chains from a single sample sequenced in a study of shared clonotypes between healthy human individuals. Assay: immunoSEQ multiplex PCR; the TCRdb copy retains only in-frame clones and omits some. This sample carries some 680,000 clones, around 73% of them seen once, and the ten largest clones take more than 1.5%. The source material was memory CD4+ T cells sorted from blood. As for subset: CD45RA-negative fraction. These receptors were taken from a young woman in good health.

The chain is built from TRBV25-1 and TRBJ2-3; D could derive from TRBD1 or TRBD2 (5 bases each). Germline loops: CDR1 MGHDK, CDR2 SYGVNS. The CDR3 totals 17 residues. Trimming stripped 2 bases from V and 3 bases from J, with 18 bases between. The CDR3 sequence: CASSELRGDEETDTQYF. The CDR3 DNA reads TGTGCCAGCAGTGAACTTAGGGGAGACGAGGAGACAGATACGCAGTATTTT.

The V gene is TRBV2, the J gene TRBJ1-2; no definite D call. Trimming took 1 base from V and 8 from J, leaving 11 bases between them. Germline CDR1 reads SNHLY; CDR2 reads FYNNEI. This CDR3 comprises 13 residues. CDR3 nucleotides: TGTGCCAGCAGTGAAGATAGGGAGGAGGGCTACACCTTC. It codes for CASSEDREEGYTF. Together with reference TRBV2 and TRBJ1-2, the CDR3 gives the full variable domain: EPEVTQTPSHQVTQMGQEVILRCVPISNHLYFYWYRQILGQKVEFLVSFYNNEISEKSEIFDDQFSVERPDGSNFTLKIRSTKLEDSAMYFCASSEDREEGYTFGSGTRLTVV.

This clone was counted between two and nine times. The CDR3 loop is CASSATGASGSYTF. The DNA for the CDR3 is TGTGCCAGCAGTGCGACAGGGGCGTCCGGTAGCTACACCTTC. The chain combines TRBV25-1 with TRBJ1-2; 8 positions agree with TRBD1. CDR1 and CDR2 from the germline V gene are MGHDK and SYGVNS. V lost 4 bases to trimming and J lost 9 bases; unmatched junction nucleotides: 10. The length of the CDR3 is 14 residues.

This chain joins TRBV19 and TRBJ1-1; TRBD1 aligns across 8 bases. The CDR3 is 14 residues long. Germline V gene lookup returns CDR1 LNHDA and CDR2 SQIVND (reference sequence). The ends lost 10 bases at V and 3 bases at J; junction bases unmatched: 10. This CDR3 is CATTKGQAYTEAFF. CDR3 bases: TGTGCCACCACCAAGGGACAGGCCTACACTGAAGCTTTCTTT.

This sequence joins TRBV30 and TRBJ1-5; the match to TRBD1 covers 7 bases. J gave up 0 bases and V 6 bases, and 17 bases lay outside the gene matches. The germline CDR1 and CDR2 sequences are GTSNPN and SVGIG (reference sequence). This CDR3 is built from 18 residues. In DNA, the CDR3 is TGTGCCTGCAATAAAGCAGGGACAGCTGTTAATAGCAATCAGCCCCAGCATTTT. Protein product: CACNKAGTAVNSNQPQHF. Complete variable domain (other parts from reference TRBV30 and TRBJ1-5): SQTIHQWPATLVQPVGSPLSLECTVEGTSNPNLYWYRQAAGRGLQLLFYSVGIGQISSEVPQNLSASRPQDRQFILSSKKLLLSDSGFYLCACNKAGTAVNSNQPQHFGDGTRLSIL.

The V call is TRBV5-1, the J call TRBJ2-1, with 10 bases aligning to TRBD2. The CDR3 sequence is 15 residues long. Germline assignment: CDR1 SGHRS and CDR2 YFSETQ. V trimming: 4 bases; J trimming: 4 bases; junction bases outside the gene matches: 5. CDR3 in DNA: TGCGCCAGCAGCGAATCTAGCGGGGGATACAATGAGCAGTTCTTC. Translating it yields CASSESSGGYNEQFF.

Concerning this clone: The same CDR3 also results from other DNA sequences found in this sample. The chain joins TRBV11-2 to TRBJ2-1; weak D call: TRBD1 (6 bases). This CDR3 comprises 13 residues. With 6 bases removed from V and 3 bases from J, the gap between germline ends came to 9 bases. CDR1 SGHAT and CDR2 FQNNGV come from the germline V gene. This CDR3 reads CASSSGVYNEQFF. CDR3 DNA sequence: TGTGCCAGCAGTTCAGGGGTCTACAATGAGCAGTTCTTC. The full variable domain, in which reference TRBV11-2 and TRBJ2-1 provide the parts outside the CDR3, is EAGVAQSPRYKIIEKRQSVAFWCNPISGHATLYWYQQILGQGPKLLIQFQNNGVVDDSQLPKDRFSAERLKGVDSTLKIQPAKLEDSAVYLCASSSGVYNEQFFGPGTRLTVL.

CDR3 amino acids: CASSGTGRDTQYF. In DNA form, the CDR3 reads TGTGCCAGCAGCGGGACAGGAAGAGATACGCAGTATTTT. V and J are TRBV5-6 and TRBJ2-3, with 8 nucleotides matching TRBD1. Unmatched junction bases numbered 3, after V lost 4 bases and J lost 5 bases. The CDR3 runs 13 residues. Germline lookup yields CDR1 SGHDT and CDR2 YYEEEE.

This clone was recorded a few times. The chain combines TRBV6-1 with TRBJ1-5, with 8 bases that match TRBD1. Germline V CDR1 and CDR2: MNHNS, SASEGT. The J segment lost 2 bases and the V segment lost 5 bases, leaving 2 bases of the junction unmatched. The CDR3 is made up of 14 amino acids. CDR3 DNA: TGTGCCAGCAGTTTGACAGGGGGCAATCAGCCCCAGCATTTT. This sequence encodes CASSLTGGNQPQHF.

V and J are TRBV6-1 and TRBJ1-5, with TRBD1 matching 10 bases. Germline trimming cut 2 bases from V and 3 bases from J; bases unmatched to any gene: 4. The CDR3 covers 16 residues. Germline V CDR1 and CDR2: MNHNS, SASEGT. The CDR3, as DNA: TGTGCCAGCAGTGAACCGGGACAGGGGCTCAATCAGCCCCAGCATTTT. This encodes CASSEPGQGLNQPQHF.

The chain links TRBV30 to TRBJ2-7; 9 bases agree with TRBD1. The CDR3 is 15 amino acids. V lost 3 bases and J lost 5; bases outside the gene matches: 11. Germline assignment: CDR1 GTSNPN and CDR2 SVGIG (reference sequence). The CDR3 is CAWRTGGPPIDEQYF. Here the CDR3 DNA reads TGTGCCTGGAGGACAGGGGGACCCCCCATCGACGAGCAGTACTTC.

This chain's CDR3 is CASSSFRRQQYF. The CDR3, as DNA: TGTGCCAGCAGTTCTTTCCGACGTCAGCAGTACTTC. The chain combines TRBV27 with TRBJ2-7; no clear D. The ends were cut back, 4 bases at V and 8 bases at J, with 12 bases in the middle. Germline V gives CDR1 MNHEY, CDR2 SMNVEV (reference sequence). The CDR3 has 12 residues.

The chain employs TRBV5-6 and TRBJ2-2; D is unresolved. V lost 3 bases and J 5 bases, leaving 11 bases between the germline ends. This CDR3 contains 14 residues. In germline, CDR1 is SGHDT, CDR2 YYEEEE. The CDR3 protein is CASSSIDLTGELFF. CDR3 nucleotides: TGTGCCAGCAGCTCTATAGACTTGACCGGGGAGCTGTTTTTT.

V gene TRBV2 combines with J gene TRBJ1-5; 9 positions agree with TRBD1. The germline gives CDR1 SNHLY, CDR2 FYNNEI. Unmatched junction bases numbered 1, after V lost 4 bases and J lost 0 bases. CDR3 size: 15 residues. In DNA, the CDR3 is TGTGCCAGCAGTGGGACAGGGGTTAGCAATCAGCCCCAGCATTTT. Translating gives CASSGTGVSNQPQHF. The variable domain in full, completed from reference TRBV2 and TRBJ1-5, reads EPEVTQTPSHQVTQMGQEVILRCVPISNHLYFYWYRQILGQKVEFLVSFYNNEISEKSEIFDDQFSVERPDGSNFTLKIRSTKLEDSAMYFCASSGTGVSNQPQHFGDGTRLSIL.

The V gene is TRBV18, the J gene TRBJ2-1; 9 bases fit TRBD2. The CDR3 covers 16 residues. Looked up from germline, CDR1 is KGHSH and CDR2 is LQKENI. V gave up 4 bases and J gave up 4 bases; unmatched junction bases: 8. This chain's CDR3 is CASSQTSSGEYNEQFF. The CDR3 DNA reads TGTGCCAGCTCACAAACCTCTAGCGGGGAATACAATGAGCAGTTCTTC.

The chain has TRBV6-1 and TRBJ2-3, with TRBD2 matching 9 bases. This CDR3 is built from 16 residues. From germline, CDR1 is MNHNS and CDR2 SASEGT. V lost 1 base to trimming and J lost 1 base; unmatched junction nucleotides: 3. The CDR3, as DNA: TGTGCCAGCAGTGAAGGGGCTAGCGGGGGCACAGATACGCAGTATTTT. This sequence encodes CASSEGASGGTDTQYF.

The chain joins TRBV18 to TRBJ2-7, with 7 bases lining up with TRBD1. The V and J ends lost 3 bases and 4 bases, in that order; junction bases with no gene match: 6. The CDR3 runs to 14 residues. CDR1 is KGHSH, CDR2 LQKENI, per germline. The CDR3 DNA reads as TGTGCCAGCTCACCTGAGACAGGGCAATACGAGCAGTACTTC. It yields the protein CASSPETGQYEQYF.

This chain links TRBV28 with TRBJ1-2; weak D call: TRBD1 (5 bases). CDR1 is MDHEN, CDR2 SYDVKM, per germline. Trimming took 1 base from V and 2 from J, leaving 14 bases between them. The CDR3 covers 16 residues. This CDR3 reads CASSLYRQTTNYGYTF. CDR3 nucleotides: TGTGCCAGCAGTTTATATCGACAGACAACCAACTATGGCTACACCTTC.

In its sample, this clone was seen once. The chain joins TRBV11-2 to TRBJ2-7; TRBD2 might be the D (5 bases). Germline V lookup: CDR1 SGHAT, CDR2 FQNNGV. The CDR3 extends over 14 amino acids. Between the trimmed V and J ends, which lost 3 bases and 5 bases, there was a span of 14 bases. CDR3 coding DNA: TGTGCCAGCAGCTTTAGGACTTCTCGCCACGAGCAGTACTTC. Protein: CASSFRTSRHEQYF.

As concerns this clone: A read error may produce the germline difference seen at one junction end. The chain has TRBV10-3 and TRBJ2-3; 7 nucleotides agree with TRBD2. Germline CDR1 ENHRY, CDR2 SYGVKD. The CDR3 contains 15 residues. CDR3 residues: CVISPERDGPDTQYF. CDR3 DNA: TGTGTCATCAGCCCAGAGCGGGATGGTCCAGATACGCAGTATTTT.